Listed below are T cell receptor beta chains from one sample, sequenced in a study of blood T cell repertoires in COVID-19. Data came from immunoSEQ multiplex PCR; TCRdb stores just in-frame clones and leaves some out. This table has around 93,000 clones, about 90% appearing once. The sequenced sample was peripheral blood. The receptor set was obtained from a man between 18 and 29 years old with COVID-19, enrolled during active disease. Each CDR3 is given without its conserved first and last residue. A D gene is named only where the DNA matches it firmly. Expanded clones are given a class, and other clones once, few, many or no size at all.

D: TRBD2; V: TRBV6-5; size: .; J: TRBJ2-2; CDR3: ASSVWGGGGELF
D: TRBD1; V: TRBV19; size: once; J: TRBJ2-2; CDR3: ASSWDRGLTGELF
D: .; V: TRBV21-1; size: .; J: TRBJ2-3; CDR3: ASSKGVDSGTRRTDTQY
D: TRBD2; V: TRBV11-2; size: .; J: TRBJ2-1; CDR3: ASSLFIAGNEQF
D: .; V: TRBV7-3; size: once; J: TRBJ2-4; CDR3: ASSLEGGSENIQY
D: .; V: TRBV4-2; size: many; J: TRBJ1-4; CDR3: ASSQFGENEKLF
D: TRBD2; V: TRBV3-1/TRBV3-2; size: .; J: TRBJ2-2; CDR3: ATGGIGELF
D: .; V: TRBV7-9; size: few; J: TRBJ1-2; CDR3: ASSLGQRYGYT
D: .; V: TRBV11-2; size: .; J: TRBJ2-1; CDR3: ASSMASHNEQF
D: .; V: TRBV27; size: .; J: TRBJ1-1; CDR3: ASRESGYDTEAF
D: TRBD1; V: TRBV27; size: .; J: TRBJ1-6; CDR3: ASSRTGATIPLH
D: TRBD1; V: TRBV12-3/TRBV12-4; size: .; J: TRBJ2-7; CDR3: ASSLNRGYEQY
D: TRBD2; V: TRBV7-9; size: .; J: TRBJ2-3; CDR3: ASSLGLAGGLDTQY
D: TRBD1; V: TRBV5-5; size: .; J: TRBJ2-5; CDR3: ASSLGTGERTETQY
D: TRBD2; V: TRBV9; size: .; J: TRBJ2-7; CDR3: ASSVGEGSSYEQY
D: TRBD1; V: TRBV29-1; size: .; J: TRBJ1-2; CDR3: SVEEGQGDLYGYT
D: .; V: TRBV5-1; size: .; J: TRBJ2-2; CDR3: ASRDSRGQNTGELF
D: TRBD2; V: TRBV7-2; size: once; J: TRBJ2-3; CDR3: ASSLGASGRVHTQY
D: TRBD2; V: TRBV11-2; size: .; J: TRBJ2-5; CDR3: ASRPIRREKGETQY
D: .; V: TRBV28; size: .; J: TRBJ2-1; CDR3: ASSETRDFNEQF
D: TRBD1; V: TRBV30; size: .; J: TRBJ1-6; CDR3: AWDRDRGSYNSPLH
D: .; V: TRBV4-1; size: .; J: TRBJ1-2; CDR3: ASSQGYSPNYGYT
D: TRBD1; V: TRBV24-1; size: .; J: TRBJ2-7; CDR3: ATASGTGLYEQY
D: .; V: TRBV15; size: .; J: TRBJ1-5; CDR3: ATSRALSRGNQPQH
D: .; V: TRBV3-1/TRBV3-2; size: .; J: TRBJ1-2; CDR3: ASSLRGRTEARYGYT
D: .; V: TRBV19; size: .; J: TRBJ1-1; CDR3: ASNPSPGDTEAF
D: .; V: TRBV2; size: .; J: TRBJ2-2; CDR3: ASSLIVNTGELF
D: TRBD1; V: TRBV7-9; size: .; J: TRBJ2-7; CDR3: ASSSTGGEQY
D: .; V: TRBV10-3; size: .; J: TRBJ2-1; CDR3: AISERARGYNEQF
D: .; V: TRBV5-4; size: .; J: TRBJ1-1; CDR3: ASSRDSNTEAF